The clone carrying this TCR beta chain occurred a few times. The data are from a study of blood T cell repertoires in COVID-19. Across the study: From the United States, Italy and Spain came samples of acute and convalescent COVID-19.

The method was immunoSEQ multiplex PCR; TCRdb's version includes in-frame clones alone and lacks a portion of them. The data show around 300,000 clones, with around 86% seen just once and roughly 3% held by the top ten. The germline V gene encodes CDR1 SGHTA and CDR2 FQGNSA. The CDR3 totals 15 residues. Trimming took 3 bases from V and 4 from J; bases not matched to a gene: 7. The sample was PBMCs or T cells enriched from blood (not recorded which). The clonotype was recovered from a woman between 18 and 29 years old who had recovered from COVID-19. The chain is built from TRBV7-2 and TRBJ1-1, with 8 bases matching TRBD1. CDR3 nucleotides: TGTGCCAGCAGCTTTCTATTCGACAGGGGCACTGAAGCTTTCTTT. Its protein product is CASSFLFDRGTEAFF.